A single sample gave rise to the 7 T cell receptor beta chains below, sequenced in a study of blood T cell repertoires in COVID-19. The assay was immunoSEQ multiplex PCR, and TCRdb's table has in-frame clones only and misses some. The sample yields about 200,000 clones, almost 85% seen once. The material sequenced was PBMCs or T cells enriched from blood (not recorded which). The receptors shown here come from a man aged 35-49 years who had recovered from COVID-19.

The chain carries TRBV28 and TRBJ2-1; TRBD1 is a possible D gene (5 bases). This CDR3 has 13 amino acids. Germline assignment: CDR1 MDHEN and CDR2 SYDVKM. Trimming removed 8 bases at V and 2 bases at J, with 10 bases between. The DNA for the CDR3 is TGTGCCAGCCGCACAGGAGCCTACAATGAGCAGTTCTTC. Residues: CASRTGAYNEQFF.

This clone was counted between two and nine times. This chain connects TRBV4-1 to TRBJ1-5; 9 nucleotides align to TRBD1. Germline CDR1 is MGHRA and CDR2 is YSYEKL. The CDR3 has 17 amino acids. V shed 3 bases and J 4 bases; nucleotides not matched to a gene: 10. In nucleotides, the CDR3 is TGCGCCAGCAGCCAGGGCACGGACAGGGGAAGGAATCAGCCCCAGCATTTT. Its protein product is CASSQGTDRGRNQPQHF.

The J gene is TRBJ2-5, the V gene TRBV29-1; 8 bases agree with TRBD2. CDR1 is SQVTM and CDR2 is ANQGSEA in the germline V gene. The V gene end was trimmed by 3 bases and the J gene end by 4 bases; junction bases not matched to a gene: 10. The CDR3 covers 15 residues. CDR3 in amino acids: CSVDLTGTRGETQYF. CDR3 sequence (DNA): TGCAGCGTTGACCTTACTGGGACTAGAGGAGAGACCCAGTACTTC.

The CDR3 DNA sequence: TGTGCCAGCAGCCAATCGGACAGGGAAGGCGAGCAGTACTTC. This codes for CASSQSDREGEQYF. This chain connects TRBV3-1 (or the pseudogene TRBV3-2) to TRBJ2-7, with 8 nucleotides matching TRBD1. The CDR3 extends over 14 amino acids. CDR1 LGHDT and CDR2 YNNKEL come from the germline V gene (reference sequence). Trimming cost V 2 bases and J 6 bases; bases outside gene matches: 6.

With respect to this clone: The same CDR3 can be traced to other DNA sequences in this sample. The V and J genes are TRBV3-1 (or the pseudogene TRBV3-2) and TRBJ2-7; 7 positions agree with TRBD1. V was clipped by 1 base and J by 3 bases; unmatched bases: 3. CDR1 and CDR2 from the germline V gene are LGHDT and YNNKEL (reference sequence). The CDR3 contains 14 residues. CDR3 DNA: TGTGCCAGCAGCCAAGGGTACAGGGGCTACGAGCAGTACTTC. Translation: CASSQGYRGYEQYF.

Only one count was recorded for this clone. The chain employs TRBV9 and TRBJ2-1; the D gene is possibly TRBD2 (5 bases). This CDR3 spans 15 amino acids. The V and J ends lost 4 bases and 9 bases respectively, with 20 bases between them. Germline values: CDR1 SGDLS, CDR2 YYNGEE. This CDR3 is CASSPLGRSQGEQFF. CDR3 sequence (DNA): TGTGCCAGCAGCCCTCTAGGGAGATCACAAGGTGAGCAGTTCTTC.

The chain has TRBV4-3 and TRBJ1-4; tentative D call: TRBD1 (6 bases). With 1 base removed from V and 12 bases from J, the gap between germline ends came to 15 bases. The CDR3 has 14 amino acids. Looked up from germline, CDR1 is LGHNA and CDR2 is YSLEER. CDR3 region: CASSQGNRVGQLFF. CDR3 bases: TGCGCCAGCAGCCAAGGAAACAGGGTAGGGCAACTGTTTTTT.